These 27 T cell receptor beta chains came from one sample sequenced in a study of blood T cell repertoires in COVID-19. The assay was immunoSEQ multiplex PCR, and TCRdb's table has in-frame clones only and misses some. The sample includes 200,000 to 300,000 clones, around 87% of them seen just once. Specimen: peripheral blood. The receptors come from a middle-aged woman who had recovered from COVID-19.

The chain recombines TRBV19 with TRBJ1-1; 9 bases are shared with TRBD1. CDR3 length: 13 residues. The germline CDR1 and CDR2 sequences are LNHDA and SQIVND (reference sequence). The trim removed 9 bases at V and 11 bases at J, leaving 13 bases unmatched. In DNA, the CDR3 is TGTGCCAGCACTCCCGACAGGGGGTTCGCTGCTTTCTTT. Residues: CASTPDRGFAAFF.

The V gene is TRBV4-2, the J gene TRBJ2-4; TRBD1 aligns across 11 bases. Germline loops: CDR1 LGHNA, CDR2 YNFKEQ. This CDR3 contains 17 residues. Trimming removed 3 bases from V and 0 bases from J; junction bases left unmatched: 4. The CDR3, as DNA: TGTGCCAGCAGCCAGAAGGGACAGGGGGTAGCCAAAAACATTCAGTACTTC. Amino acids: CASSQKGQGVAKNIQYF.

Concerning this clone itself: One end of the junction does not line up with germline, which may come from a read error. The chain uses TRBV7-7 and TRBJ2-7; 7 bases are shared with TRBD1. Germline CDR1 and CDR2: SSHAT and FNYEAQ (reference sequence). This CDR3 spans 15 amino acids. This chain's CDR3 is CASSLVIGQEYEQYF. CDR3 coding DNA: TGTGCTAGCAGCTTAGTTATCGGACAGGAGTACGAGCAGTACTTC.

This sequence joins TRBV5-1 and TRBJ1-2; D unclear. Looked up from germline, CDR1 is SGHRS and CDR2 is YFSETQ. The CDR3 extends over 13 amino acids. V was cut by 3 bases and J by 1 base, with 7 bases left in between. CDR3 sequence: CASSSGGNYGYTF. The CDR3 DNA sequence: TGCGCCAGCAGCTCGGGAGGTAACTATGGCTACACCTTC. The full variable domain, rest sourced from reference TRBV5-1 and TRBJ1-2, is KAGVTQTPRYLIKTRGQQVTLSCSPISGHRSVSWYQQTPGQGLQFLFEYFSETQRNKGNFPGRFSGRQFSNSRSEMNVSTLELGDSALYLCASSSGGNYGYTFGSGTRLTVV.

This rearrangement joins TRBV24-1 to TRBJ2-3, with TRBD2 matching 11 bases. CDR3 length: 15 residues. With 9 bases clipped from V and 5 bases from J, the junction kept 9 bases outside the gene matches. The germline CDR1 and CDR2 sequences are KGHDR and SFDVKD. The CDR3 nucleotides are TGTGCCACCTCTCATAGCGGGGGGGCTGGAGATACGCAGTATTTT. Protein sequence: CATSHSGGAGDTQYF.

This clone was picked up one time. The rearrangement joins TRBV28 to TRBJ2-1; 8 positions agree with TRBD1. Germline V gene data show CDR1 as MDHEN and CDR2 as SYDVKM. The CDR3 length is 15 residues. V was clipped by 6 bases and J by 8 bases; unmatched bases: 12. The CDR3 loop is CASSPTGAVEDEQFF. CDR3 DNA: TGTGCCAGCAGCCCGACAGGGGCGGTCGAGGATGAGCAGTTCTTC.

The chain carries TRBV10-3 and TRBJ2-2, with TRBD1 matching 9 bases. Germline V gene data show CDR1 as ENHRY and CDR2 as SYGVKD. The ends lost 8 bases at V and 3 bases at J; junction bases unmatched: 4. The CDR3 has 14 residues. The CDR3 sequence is CAILRQGDTGELFF. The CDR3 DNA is TGTGCCATCCTTAGACAGGGGGACACCGGGGAGCTGTTTTTT.

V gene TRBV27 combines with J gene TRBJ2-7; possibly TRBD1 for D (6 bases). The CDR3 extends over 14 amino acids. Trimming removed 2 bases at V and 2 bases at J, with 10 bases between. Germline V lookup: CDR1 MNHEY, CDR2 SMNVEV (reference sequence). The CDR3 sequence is CASSLAGAPYEQYF. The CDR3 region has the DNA TGTGCCAGCAGTTTAGCAGGGGCCCCCTACGAGCAGTACTTC.

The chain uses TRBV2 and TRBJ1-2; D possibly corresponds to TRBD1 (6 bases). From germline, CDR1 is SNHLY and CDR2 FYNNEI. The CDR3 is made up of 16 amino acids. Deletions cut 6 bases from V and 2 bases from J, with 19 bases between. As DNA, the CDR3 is TGTGCCAGCAGGGAAAACAGGGCCCCCCCAAACTATGGCTACACCTTC. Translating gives CASRENRAPPNYGYTF.

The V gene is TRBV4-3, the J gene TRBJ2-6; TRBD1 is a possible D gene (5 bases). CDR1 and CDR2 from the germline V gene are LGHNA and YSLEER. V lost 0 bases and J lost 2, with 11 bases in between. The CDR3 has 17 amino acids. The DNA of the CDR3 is TGCGCCAGCAGCCAAGATGGGGTACAGGCTGGGGCCAACGTCCTGACTTTC. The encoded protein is CASSQDGVQAGANVLTF.

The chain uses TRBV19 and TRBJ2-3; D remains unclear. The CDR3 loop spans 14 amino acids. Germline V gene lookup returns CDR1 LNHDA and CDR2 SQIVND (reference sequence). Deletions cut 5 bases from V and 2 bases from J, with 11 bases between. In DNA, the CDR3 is TGTGCCAGTAGTGCCCTATCCTCCACAGATACGCAGTATTTT. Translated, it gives CASSALSSTDTQYF. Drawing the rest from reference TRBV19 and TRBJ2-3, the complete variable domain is DGGITQSPKYLFRKEGQNVTLSCEQNLNHDAMYWYRQDPGQGLRLIYYSQIVNDFQKGDIAEGYSVSREKKESFPLTVTSAQKNPTAFYLCASSALSSTDTQYFGPGTRLTVL.

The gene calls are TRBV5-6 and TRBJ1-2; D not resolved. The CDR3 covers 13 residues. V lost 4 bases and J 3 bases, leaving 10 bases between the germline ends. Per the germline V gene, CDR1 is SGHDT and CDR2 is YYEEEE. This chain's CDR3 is CASSPVADYGYTF. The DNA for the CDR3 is TGTGCCAGCAGCCCCGTGGCTGACTATGGCTACACCTTC.

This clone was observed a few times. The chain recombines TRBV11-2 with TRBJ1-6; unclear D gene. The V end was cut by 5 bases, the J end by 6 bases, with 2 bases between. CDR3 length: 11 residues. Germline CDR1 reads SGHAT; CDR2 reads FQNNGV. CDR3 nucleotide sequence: TGTGCCAGCAGCCTTAATTCACCCCTCCACTTT. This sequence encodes CASSLNSPLHF.

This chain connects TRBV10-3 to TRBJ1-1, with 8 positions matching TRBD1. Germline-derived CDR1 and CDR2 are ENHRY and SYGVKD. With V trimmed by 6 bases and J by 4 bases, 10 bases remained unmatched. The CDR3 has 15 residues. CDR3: CAIRTVTGGGTEAFF. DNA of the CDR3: TGTGCCATCAGGACCGTAACAGGGGGGGGCACTGAAGCTTTCTTT.

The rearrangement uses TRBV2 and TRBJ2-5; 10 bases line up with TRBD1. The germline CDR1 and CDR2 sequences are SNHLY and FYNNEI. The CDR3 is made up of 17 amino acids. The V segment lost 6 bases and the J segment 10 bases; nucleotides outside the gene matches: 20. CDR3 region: CASRALFLGDRGLGQYF. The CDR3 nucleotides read TGTGCCAGCAGGGCCCTATTCCTTGGGGACAGGGGTTTGGGCCAGTACTTC.

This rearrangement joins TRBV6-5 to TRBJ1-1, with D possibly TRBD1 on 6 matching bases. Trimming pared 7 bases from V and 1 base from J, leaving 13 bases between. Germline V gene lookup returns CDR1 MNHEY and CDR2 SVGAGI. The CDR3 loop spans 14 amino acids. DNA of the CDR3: TGTGCCAGCACCCTGGACAGTGGGAACACTGAAGCTTTCTTT. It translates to CASTLDSGNTEAFF.

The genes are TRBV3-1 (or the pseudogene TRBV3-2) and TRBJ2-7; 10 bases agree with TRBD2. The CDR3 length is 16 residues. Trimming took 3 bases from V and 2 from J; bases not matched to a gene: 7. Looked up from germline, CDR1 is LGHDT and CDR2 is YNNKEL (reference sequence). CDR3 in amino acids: CASSHPRTSGTYEQYF. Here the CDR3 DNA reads TGTGCCAGCAGCCACCCTAGGACTAGCGGAACCTACGAGCAGTACTTC.

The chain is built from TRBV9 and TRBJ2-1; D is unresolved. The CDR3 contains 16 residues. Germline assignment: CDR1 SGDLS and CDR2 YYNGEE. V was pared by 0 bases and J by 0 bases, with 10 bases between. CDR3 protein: CASSVATSSSYNEQFF. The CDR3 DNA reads TGTGCCAGCAGCGTAGCTACGTCAAGCTCCTACAATGAGCAGTTCTTC.

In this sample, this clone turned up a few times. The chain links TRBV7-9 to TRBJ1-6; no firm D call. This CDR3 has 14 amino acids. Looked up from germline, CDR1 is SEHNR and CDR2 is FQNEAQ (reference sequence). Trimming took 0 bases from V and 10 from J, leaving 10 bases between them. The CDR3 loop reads CASSLAASRSPLHF. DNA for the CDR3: TGTGCCAGCAGCTTAGCGGCTTCTCGCTCACCCCTCCACTTT.

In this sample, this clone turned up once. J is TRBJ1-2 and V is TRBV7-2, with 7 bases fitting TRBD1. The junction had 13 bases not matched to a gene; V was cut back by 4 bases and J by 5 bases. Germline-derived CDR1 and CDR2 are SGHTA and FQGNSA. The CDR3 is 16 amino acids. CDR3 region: CASSSYTGAARYGYTF. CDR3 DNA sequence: TGTGCCAGCAGCTCATACACAGGGGCGGCTAGGTATGGCTACACCTTC.

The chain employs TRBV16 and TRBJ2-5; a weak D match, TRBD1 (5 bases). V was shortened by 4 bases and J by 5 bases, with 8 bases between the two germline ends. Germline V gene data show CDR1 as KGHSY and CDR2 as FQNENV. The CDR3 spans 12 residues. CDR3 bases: TGTGCCAGCAGCCCCTCAGGGGAGACCCAGTACTTC. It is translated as CASSPSGETQYF. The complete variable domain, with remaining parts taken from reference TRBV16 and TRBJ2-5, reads GEEVAQTPKHLVRGEGQKAKLYCAPIKGHSYVFWYQQVLKNEFKFLISFQNENVFDETGMPKERFSAKCLPNSPCSLEIQATKLEDSAVYFCASSPSGETQYFGPGTRLLVL.

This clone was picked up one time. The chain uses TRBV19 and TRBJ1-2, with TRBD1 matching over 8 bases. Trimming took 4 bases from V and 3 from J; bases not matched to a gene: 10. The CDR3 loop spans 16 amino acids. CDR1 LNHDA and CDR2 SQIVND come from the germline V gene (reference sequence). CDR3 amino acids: CASSNLRGQGHYGYTF. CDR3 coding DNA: TGTGCCAGTAGTAACCTCCGCGGACAGGGTCACTATGGCTACACCTTC. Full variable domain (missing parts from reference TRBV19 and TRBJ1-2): DGGITQSPKYLFRKEGQNVTLSCEQNLNHDAMYWYRQDPGQGLRLIYYSQIVNDFQKGDIAEGYSVSREKKESFPLTVTSAQKNPTAFYLCASSNLRGQGHYGYTFGSGTRLTVV.

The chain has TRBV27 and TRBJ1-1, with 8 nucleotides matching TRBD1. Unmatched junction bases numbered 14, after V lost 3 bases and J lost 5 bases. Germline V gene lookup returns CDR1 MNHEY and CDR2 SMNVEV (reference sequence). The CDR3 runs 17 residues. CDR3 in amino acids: CASSFGSGRGRGTEAFF. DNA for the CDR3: TGTGCCAGCAGTTTTGGGTCGGGCAGGGGGCGAGGGACTGAAGCTTTCTTT.

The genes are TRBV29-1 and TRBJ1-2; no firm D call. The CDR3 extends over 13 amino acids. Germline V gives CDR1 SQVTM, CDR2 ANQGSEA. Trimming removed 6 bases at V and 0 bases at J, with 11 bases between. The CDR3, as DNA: TGCAGCGTGGAGAGCGGACCTAACTATGGCTACACCTTC. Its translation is CSVESGPNYGYTF.

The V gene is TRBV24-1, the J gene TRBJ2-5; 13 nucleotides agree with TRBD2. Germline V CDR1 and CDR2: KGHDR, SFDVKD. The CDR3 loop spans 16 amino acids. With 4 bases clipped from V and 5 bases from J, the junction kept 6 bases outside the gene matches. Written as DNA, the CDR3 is TGTGCCACCAGTGACCCGACTAGCGGGGGGCCCGAGACCCAGTACTTC. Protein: CATSDPTSGGPETQYF.

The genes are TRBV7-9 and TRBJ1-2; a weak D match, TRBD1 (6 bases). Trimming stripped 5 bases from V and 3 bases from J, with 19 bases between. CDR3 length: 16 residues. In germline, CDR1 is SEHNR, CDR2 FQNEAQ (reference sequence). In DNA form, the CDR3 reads TGTGCCAGCAGCCCCACCTCAGGGACATCTTACTATGGCTACACCTTC. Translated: CASSPTSGTSYYGYTF.

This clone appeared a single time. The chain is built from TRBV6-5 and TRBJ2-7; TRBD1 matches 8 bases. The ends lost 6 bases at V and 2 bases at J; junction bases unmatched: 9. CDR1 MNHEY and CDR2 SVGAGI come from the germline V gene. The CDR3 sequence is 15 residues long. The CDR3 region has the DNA TGTGCCAGCAGCCTCGGACAGGGCTTAGCCTACGAGCAGTACTTC. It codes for CASSLGQGLAYEQYF.